This T cell receptor (beta chain) was recorded in a study of T cell repertoires in cytomegalovirus infection. Study context: Recently described HLA-C-restricted plus well-studied HLA-B-restricted CMV epitopes were used. CMV infection plus the matching HLA type was flagged by public TCR beta signatures.

This clonotype was seen a handful of times. What it binds is not known. Each CDR3 protein gets one entry after TCRdb re-called the reads with MiXCR. This table has 550,000 to 850,000 distinct CDR3 sequences, roughly 36% appearing once. Overall study findings and caveats: Adding up the frequency of public TCR beta families identified people who carried CMV plus the relevant HLA. Ex vivo, HLA-C-restricted CMV-specific TCR beta clonotypes prevailed over the rest of the response.

The germline CDR1 and CDR2 sequences are SNHLY and FYNNEI. Trimming removed 6 bases from V and 8 bases from J, with 13 bases in between. CDR3 length equals 12 residues. The sequence derives from a human donor in good health (CMV status not recorded). Some clones in this sample may be carry-over from other donors' samples. Sequencing was performed on cultured PBMCs, taken from culture after CMV antigen stimulation. The chain uses TRBV2 and TRBJ1-1, with D perhaps matching TRBD1 (5 bases). CDR3 nucleotide sequence: TGTGCCAGCAGCCAACAGGTTCCCGAAGCTTTCTTT. It translates to CASSQQVPEAFF.